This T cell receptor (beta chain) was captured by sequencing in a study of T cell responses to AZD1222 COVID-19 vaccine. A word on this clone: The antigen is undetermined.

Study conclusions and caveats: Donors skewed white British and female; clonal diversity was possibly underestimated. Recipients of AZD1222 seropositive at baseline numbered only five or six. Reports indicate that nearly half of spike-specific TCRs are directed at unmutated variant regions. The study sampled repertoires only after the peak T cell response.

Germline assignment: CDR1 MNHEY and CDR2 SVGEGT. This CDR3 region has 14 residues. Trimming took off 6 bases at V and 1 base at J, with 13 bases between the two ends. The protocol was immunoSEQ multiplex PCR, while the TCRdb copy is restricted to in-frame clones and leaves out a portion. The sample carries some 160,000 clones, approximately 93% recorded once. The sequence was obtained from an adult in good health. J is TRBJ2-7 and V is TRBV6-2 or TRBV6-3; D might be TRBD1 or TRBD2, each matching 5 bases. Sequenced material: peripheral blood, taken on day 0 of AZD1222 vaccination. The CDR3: CASRYRGRSYEQYF. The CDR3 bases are TGTGCCAGCAGATACCGGGGACGTTCCTACGAGCAGTACTTC.